This T cell receptor beta chain emerged from a study of T cell responses to AZD1222 COVID-19 vaccine. This clone has ten or more counts. Its antigen is not known. The protocol was immunoSEQ multiplex PCR, while the TCRdb copy is restricted to in-frame clones and leaves out a portion. The sample consists of approximately 81,000 clones, roughly 80% of them appearing once. Study findings and constraints: Spike-specific TCR repertoires showed rising breadth and depth after two AZD1222 doses. Mapped onto spike, vaccine-associated CD4 TCRs spanned it and were dominant at 160-218 and 743-854.

V lost 7 bases and J lost 5, with 26 bases in between. The CDR3 contains 17 residues. Germline loops: CDR1 MDHEN, CDR2 SYDVKM. The source is an adult who received the AZD1222 COVID-19 vaccine. The starting material was peripheral blood, obtained 28 days after the second AZD1222 dose. This chain joins TRBV28 and TRBJ1-2, with D possibly being TRBD1 (6 bases). The CDR3 sequence: CASISGGTRRASYGYTF. CDR3 coding DNA: TGTGCCAGCATCTCCGGGGGCACCAGAAGGGCCTCTTATGGCTACACCTTC.